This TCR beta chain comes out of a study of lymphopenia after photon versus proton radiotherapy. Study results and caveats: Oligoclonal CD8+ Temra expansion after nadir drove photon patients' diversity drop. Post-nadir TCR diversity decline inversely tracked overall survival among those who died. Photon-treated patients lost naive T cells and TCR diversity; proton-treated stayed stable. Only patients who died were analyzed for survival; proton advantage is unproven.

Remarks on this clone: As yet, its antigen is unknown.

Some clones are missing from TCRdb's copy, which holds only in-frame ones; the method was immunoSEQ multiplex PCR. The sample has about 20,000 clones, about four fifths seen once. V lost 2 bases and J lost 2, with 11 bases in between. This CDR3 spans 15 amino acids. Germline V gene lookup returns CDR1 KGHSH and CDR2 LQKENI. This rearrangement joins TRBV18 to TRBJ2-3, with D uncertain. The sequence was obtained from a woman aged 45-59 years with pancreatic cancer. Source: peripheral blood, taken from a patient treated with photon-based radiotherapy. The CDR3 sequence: CASSPGVKSTDTQYF. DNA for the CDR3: TGTGCCAGCTCACCAGGGGTCAAATCCACAGATACGCAGTATTTT.